This T cell receptor (beta chain) derives from a study of control samples from healthy donors and cancer patients. Germline values: CDR1 SGHVS, CDR2 FNYEAQ. V was trimmed by 10 bases and J by 2 bases, leaving 13 bases between them. The CDR3 spans 13 residues. Assay used: immunoSEQ multiplex PCR; TCRdb lists only in-frame clones, some missing. This sample has 80,000 to 100,000 clones, with roughly 90% found just once. V gene TRBV7-6 combines with J gene TRBJ2-3; maybe TRBD2 (6 bases). This TCR came from a human donor in good health. The donor label of this sample is uncertain. Sequencing was performed on blood. CDR3 amino acids: CAISGVNTDTQYF. As DNA, the CDR3 is TGTGCCATTAGCGGCGTTAACACAGATACGCAGTATTTT.